A single sample gave rise to the 25 T cell receptor beta chains below, sequenced in a study of OX40 agonist ivuxolimab in advanced cancers. Sequencing was performed with immunoSEQ multiplex PCR; in TCRdb, only in-frame clones are kept and a portion is missing. This sample has 27,000 or so clones, with 84% found just once. The input for sequencing was CD4+ or CD8+ T cells sorted from blood, taken in a trial of the OX40 agonist ivuxolimab. These TCRs come from an adult with an advanced solid tumor such as melanoma, head and neck, liver or kidney cancer.

This clone has a handful of counts. The chain links TRBV2 to TRBJ1-1, with no clear D. The CDR3 sequence is 13 residues long. V was cut by 7 bases and J by 0 bases, with 9 bases left in between. In germline, CDR1 is SNHLY, CDR2 FYNNEI. For the CDR3, the DNA is TGTGCCAGCATTGATAGGGTGAACACTGAAGCTTTCTTT. As protein: CASIDRVNTEAFF.

The chain is built from TRBV5-1 and TRBJ2-5; D call uncertain. CDR1 is SGHRS, CDR2 YFSETQ, per germline. This CDR3 is 14 amino acids long. Deletions cut 0 bases from V and 1 base from J, with 7 bases between. The CDR3 coding sequence is TGCGCCAGCAGCTTGGGTGTTACCCAAGAGACCCAGTACTTC. Residues: CASSLGVTQETQYF. The full variable domain, in which reference TRBV5-1 and TRBJ2-5 provide the parts outside the CDR3, is KAGVTQTPRYLIKTRGQQVTLSCSPISGHRSVSWYQQTPGQGLQFLFEYFSETQRNKGNFPGRFSGRQFSNSRSEMNVSTLELGDSALYLCASSLGVTQETQYFGPGTRLLVL.

The chain combines TRBV4-3 with TRBJ2-5; 8 bases align to TRBD1. CDR3 length: 14 amino acids. The V segment lost 3 bases and the J segment 4 bases; nucleotides outside the gene matches: 4. CDR1 and CDR2 from the germline V gene are LGHNA and YSLEER. CDR3 coding DNA: TGCGCCAGCAGCCAGGACAGGGTCGGAGAGACCCAGTACTTC. Its protein is CASSQDRVGETQYF.

V usage is TRBV6-1 and J usage is TRBJ2-1; D is perhaps TRBD1 (6 bases). There are 13 residues in the CDR3. From germline, CDR1 is MNHNS and CDR2 SASEGT. Trimming took 6 bases from V and 5 from J, leaving 11 bases between them. The CDR3: CASRNRQDNEQFF. CDR3 in DNA: TGTGCCAGCAGGAACAGACAGGACAATGAGCAGTTCTTC.

The gene calls are TRBV6-5 and TRBJ1-5, with a weak D call TRBD1 (5 bases). V lost 5 bases and J 3 bases, leaving 14 bases between the germline ends. This CDR3 has 15 amino acids. CDR1 and CDR2 from the germline V gene are MNHEY and SVGAGI. For the CDR3, the DNA is TGTGCCAGCAGTCCTAACCAGGGTGCCAATCAGCCCCAGCATTTT. Translated, it gives CASSPNQGANQPQHF.

V gene TRBV6-5 combines with J gene TRBJ1-2; D gene uncertain. With 3 bases removed from V and 3 bases from J, the gap between germline ends came to 8 bases. The CDR3 length is 13 residues. CDR1 and CDR2 from the germline V gene are MNHEY and SVGAGI. The CDR3 spells CASSYGEDYGYTF. CDR3 in DNA: TGTGCCAGCAGTTATGGGGAAGACTATGGCTACACCTTC.

The V gene is TRBV7-9, the J gene TRBJ2-1; TRBD1 aligns across 8 bases. The germline V gene encodes CDR1 SEHNR and CDR2 FQNEAQ (reference sequence). The CDR3 extends over 14 amino acids. Trimming removed 4 bases from V and 6 bases from J; junction bases left unmatched: 5. CDR3 region: CASSSDRVFNEQFF. For the CDR3, the DNA is TGTGCCAGCAGCTCGGACAGGGTGTTCAATGAGCAGTTCTTC.

V usage is TRBV28 and J usage is TRBJ2-5; the D gene is possibly TRBD1 (6 bases). The germline V gene has CDR1 MDHEN and CDR2 SYDVKM. The CDR3 runs to 13 residues. Deletions cut 7 bases from V and 4 bases from J, with 13 bases between. The CDR3 spells CASMAGVGETQYF. In DNA, the CDR3 is TGTGCCAGCATGGCAGGGGTAGGAGAGACCCAGTACTTC. Full variable domain (remainder filled in from reference TRBV28 and TRBJ2-5): DVKVTQSSRYLVKRTGEKVFLECVQDMDHENMFWYRQDPGLGLRLIYFSYDVKMKEKGDIPEGYSVSREKKERFSLILESASTNQTSMYLCASMAGVGETQYFGPGTRLLVL.

This clone was detected a few times. CDR3 sequence reads: CASSVDEGKNTEAFF. In DNA, the CDR3 is TGTGCCAGCAGCGTAGATGAGGGGAAGAACACTGAAGCTTTCTTT. The rearrangement links TRBV9 to TRBJ1-1; D possibly corresponds to TRBD1 (5 bases). V was clipped by 0 bases and J by 1 base, with 10 bases between them. The CDR3 contains 15 residues. The V gene's germline CDR1 is SGDLS and CDR2 YYNGEE.

The chain has TRBV2 and TRBJ2-5; 8 positions match TRBD2. The CDR3 extends over 14 amino acids. Germline V gives CDR1 SNHLY, CDR2 FYNNEI. The V segment lost 8 bases and the J segment 3 bases; nucleotides outside the gene matches: 8. CDR3 bases: TGTGCCAGCGAACCCGGGGGGGCGAAAGAGACCCAGTACTTC. The encoded protein is CASEPGGAKETQYF. The full variable domain, in which reference TRBV2 and TRBJ2-5 provide the parts outside the CDR3, is EPEVTQTPSHQVTQMGQEVILRCVPISNHLYFYWYRQILGQKVEFLVSFYNNEISEKSEIFDDQFSVERPDGSNFTLKIRSTKLEDSAMYFCASEPGGAKETQYFGPGTRLLVL.

The rearrangement links TRBV27 to TRBJ1-2; D unclear. Deletions cut 5 bases from V and 6 bases from J, with 13 bases between. There are 13 residues in the CDR3. Germline V gene sequence: CDR1 MNHEY, CDR2 SMNVEV (reference sequence). Here the CDR3 DNA reads TGTGCCAGCAGTCCCCCCCCCGGGGATGGCTACACCTTC. This encodes CASSPPPGDGYTF.

The chain has TRBV4-1 and TRBJ2-2; no clear D gene. The CDR3 has 17 amino acids. Germline assignment: CDR1 MGHRA and CDR2 YSYEKL. V was cut by 2 bases and J by 3 bases, with 16 bases left in between. The CDR3 DNA sequence: TGCGCCAGCAGCCAATACTATGACCCACGTGACACCGGGGAGCTGTTTTTT. Encoded protein: CASSQYYDPRDTGELFF.

The chain is built from TRBV28 and TRBJ2-5; TRBD2 matches at 11 bases. CDR1 and CDR2 from the germline V gene are MDHEN and SYDVKM. V dropped 3 bases and J dropped 4; count of bases not matched to a gene: 19. This CDR3 is 20 amino acids long. The CDR3 nucleotides read TGTGCCAGCAGTTTTCCCCCGCCGACTAGCGGGACTTTTCAAACAGAGACCCAGTACTTC. This sequence encodes CASSFPPPTSGTFQTETQYF.

The chain has TRBV6-1 and TRBJ1-4; TRBD1 matches 8 bases. Trimming took 4 bases from V and 5 from J; bases not matched to a gene: 9. The germline V gene encodes CDR1 MNHNS and CDR2 SASEGT. This CDR3 is 16 amino acids long. Here the CDR3 DNA reads TGTGCCAGCAGTGCCCAGGGGGCTATCCTGAATGAAAAACTGTTTTTT. This sequence encodes CASSAQGAILNEKLFF.

The V gene is TRBV28, the J gene TRBJ2-5, with D possibly matching TRBD2 (6 bases). V was pared by 9 bases and J by 3 bases, with 20 bases between. The CDR3 is 15 residues long. Germline loops: CDR1 MDHEN, CDR2 SYDVKM. The CDR3 DNA reads TGTGCCAGTTCGATAGGGACTCGCTCTAAAGAGACCCAGTACTTC. Protein: CASSIGTRSKETQYF.

The chain is built from TRBV6-5 and TRBJ1-1, with D hard to call. V was cut by 5 bases and J by 7 bases, with 14 bases left in between. CDR3 size: 13 residues. The germline CDR1 and CDR2 sequences are MNHEY and SVGAGI. This chain's CDR3 is CASSPGLIREAFF. The CDR3 nucleotides read TGTGCCAGCAGTCCCGGGCTGATCCGTGAAGCTTTCTTT.

The chain has TRBV5-6 and TRBJ2-7, with D unresolved. Per germline, CDR1 SGHDT and CDR2 YYEEEE. The CDR3 extends over 12 amino acids. The V end was cut by 4 bases, the J end by 4 bases, with 9 bases between. CDR3 loop: CASSGGPYEQYF. The CDR3 region has the DNA TGTGCCAGCAGCGGTGGACCATACGAGCAGTACTTC.

V usage is TRBV7-7 and J usage is TRBJ2-5; 7 bases are a match to TRBD2. The germline gives CDR1 SSHAT, CDR2 FNYEAQ (reference sequence). V lost 11 bases, J lost 5 bases, and 11 bases stayed unmatched. The CDR3 has 13 residues. CDR3 amino acids: CASQLGGVETQYF. CDR3 sequence (DNA): TGTGCCTCTCAATTGGGAGGGGTCGAGACCCAGTACTTC.

This clone was seen only once. The rearrangement joins TRBV28 to TRBJ2-7; 8 bases are shared with TRBD1. CDR3 length equals 15 residues. Trimming cost V 7 bases and J 5 bases; bases outside gene matches: 13. The V gene's germline CDR1 is MDHEN and CDR2 SYDVKM. The CDR3 spells CASNPRDRWFNEQYF. The CDR3 DNA reads as TGTGCCAGCAACCCCCGGGACAGGTGGTTTAACGAGCAGTACTTC.

CDR3 coding DNA: TGCGCCAGCAGCCAAGATCCCCAAGGGACGGGGAACACTGAAGCTTTCTTT. It encodes CASSQDPQGTGNTEAFF. V is TRBV4-1 and J is TRBJ1-1; D is perhaps TRBD1 (5 bases). CDR3 length: 17 amino acids. V lost 0 bases to trimming and J lost 1 base, with 15 bases between them. In germline, CDR1 is MGHRA, CDR2 YSYEKL.

The rearrangement joins TRBV4-1 to TRBJ2-7; 9 nucleotides align to TRBD2. The V and J ends lost 3 bases and 3 bases, in that order; junction bases with no gene match: 6. The CDR3 extends over 15 amino acids. CDR1 is MGHRA and CDR2 is YSYEKL in the germline V gene. The CDR3 sequence: CASSHIGTSSYEQYF. The DNA for the CDR3 is TGCGCCAGCAGCCACATCGGGACTAGCAGCTACGAGCAGTACTTC.

The V and J genes are TRBV2 and TRBJ2-1, with 8 bases identical to TRBD2. The CDR3 covers 13 residues. Trimming took 8 bases from V and 10 from J; bases not matched to a gene: 10. Germline V gene lookup returns CDR1 SNHLY and CDR2 FYNNEI. CDR3 region: CASGGLEREEQFF. CDR3 bases: TGTGCCAGCGGGGGACTAGAAAGAGAGGAGCAGTTCTTC.

This sequence joins TRBV7-9 and TRBJ2-7; TRBD1 matches at 9 bases. CDR3 length: 16 residues. V was clipped by 5 bases and J by 4 bases; unmatched bases: 12. Germline CDR1 is SEHNR and CDR2 is FQNEAQ (reference sequence). CDR3 amino acids: CASSPGGTGKIYEQYF. In DNA, the CDR3 is TGTGCCAGCAGCCCAGGGGGGACAGGGAAAATTTACGAGCAGTACTTC.

The V gene is TRBV7-9, the J gene TRBJ2-5; 8 bases are a match to TRBD1. After removal of 4 bases from V and 4 bases from J, the junction contained 17 bases not matched to a gene. Germline CDR1 is SEHNR and CDR2 is FQNEAQ (reference sequence). The CDR3 has 18 amino acids. The CDR3, as DNA: TGTGCCAGCAGCTCCACTAACCGACAGGGGTTGTTGACAGAGACCCAGTACTTC. This codes for CASSSTNRQGLLTETQYF.

There are a few counts of this clone. At one end, the junction sequence differs from germline, possibly due to a read error. The J gene is TRBJ2-7, the V gene TRBV7-7, with TRBD1 matching 8 bases. The CDR3 is 13 residues long. From germline, CDR1 is SSHAT and CDR2 FNYEAQ (reference sequence). CDR3 sequence (DNA): TGTGCTAGCAAAGACAGGGGACCCTACGAGCAGTACTTC. Translated: CASKDRGPYEQYF. Full variable domain (rest looked up from reference TRBV7-7 and TRBJ2-7): GAGVSQSPRYKVTKRGQDVTLRCDPISSHATLYWYQQALGQGPEFLTYFNYEAQPDKSGLPSDRFSAERPEGSISTLTIQRTEQRDSAMYRCASKDRGPYEQYFGPGTRLTVT.